This T cell receptor (beta chain) was profiled in a study of shared clonotypes between healthy human individuals (dated by TCRdb to the early 2020s). About the investigation overall: The cohort comprised a couple of women and a few men aged 18 to 49 years. Different laboratories and diverse techniques were used to prepare libraries and sequence TCR repertoires, to increase sequencing depth and limit assay-specific biases. For each donor, CD4 naive and CD4 memory were each run on three plates, CD8 naive on two plates, and CD8 memory on one plate. Between about 0.9 and 10 billion PBMCs per donor were obtained by leukapheresis. The study deeply sequenced blood TCR repertoires of about five healthy adults to estimate repertoire size and the extent of clonotype sharing between individuals. What the work shows at the level of the full study, not this receptor alone: Clonotypes shared by all four sorted-subset donors showed higher generation probabilities than non-shared clonotypes. Based on pairwise subsampling, the degree of clonotype sharing among donors was expected to be affected by sequencing depth. Rarefaction of sorted-subset datasets indicated incomplete sequencing despite the large sequencing depth. Only blood was sampled, and tissue TCR repertoires likely differ from those in blood. When a few donors were compared, the shared fraction of clonotypes was about 5.4% for naive CD4, 3.5% to 4% for naive CD8, about 2.5% for memory CD4, and less than 0.45% for memory CD8. The genetic and exposure-history diversity represented was limited by the small number of donors. Naive subsets generally had larger estimated clonotype richness than memory subsets.

CD8 naive samples were CD45RO-negative cells positively selected for CCR7, giving a CD45RA+CCR7+ population that excluded TemRA cells. The donors were healthy, HIV-negative adults with no recently reported acute infections or vaccinations. Every donor was a Caucasian adult living in Nashville, Tennessee, USA. Blood was collected by leukapheresis, and PBMCs were isolated by Ficoll-Histopaque density gradient centrifugation and then cryopreserved in liquid nitrogen vapor phase. Analytical flow cytometry was used to check the purity and quantity of every magnetically sorted T cell population. From each sorted fraction, genomic DNA was isolated and quantified by UV absorbance on a Nanodrop 2000c. V trim: 2 bases; J trim: 4 bases; unmatched bases: 6. The CDR3 has 15 amino acids, counting the end cysteine and phenylalanine. The CDR3 DNA has 45 bases and is translated from base 1. CDR1 and CDR2 (MGHDK, SYGVNS) derive from the germline V gene.

Using the deep immunoSEQ assay, TCR CDR3 regions were amplified from genomic DNA by multiplex PCR. Extracted genomic DNA from each cell subset was distributed evenly across all wells of several immunoSEQ 96-well plates, and each plate was treated as a replicate. For sorted subsets, 150 to 250 ng of genomic DNA, equivalent to 25,000 to 35,000 T cell genomes, went into each replicate PCR. Purified libraries were measured with a Qubit 3.0 fluorometer, size-checked on a Bioanalyzer 2100, and measured again with the KAPA Library Quantification kit. Every immunoSEQ 96-well plate was sequenced on a dedicated single-read 150-cycle Illumina NextSeq 550 flow cell. The authors' analysis ran thus. Because the immunoSEQ output included only junctional sequences and no quality scores, the filtering could not be the same as the filtering used for full-length reads. Sequences were annotated with PyIR, a Python wrapper for IgBLAST v1.9, using IMGT germline references to assign V/J genes and CDR3. Reads with weak V/J assignments (E-value above 1e-6), missing CDR3, stop codons, out-of-frame junctions, or ambiguous translated residues were removed. A V3J clonotype was defined by an identical inferred V gene, J gene, and CDR3 amino acid sequence. To compute the percentage overlap between repertoires, the number of shared unique clonotypes was divided by the size of the smaller repertoire. Repertoire richness was assessed with RTK rarefaction, the Chao1 estimator, and Recon v2.1 estimates of unobserved clonotypes. Generation probabilities were computed with OLGA for all TCRbeta clonotypes obtained by the gDNA method from a few donors. TCRdb re-hosts the immuneACCESS table, in-frame sequences only. Its copies lack some clones; in the studies checked, an unresolved V gene accounts for under half of them, and the cause for the rest is not known. That table is the source of V, J and clone size, and D and trimming were worked out from the DNA. This sample lists about 2.2 million clones; just over 90% were detected once. Jointly, the top ten make up more than 1.5% of the sample.

The table lists this clone with a few counts. Its antigen remains unidentified. Qualities for individual bases were not recorded, and no much larger clone is one base off. The receptor comes from a young man in good health. Some clones in this sample may be carry-over from other donors' samples. The specimen sequenced was naive CD8+ T cells from PBMCs. The sample's cell subset or site label, decoded: CD45RA+CCR7+. Rearrangement joined TRBV25-1 to TRBJ1-1, and TRBD1 aligns with 8 junction nucleotides. The DNA sequence is TGTGCCAGCAGTGAACGAGCAGGGGGCATCACTGAAGCTTTCTTT. The translation is CASSERAGGITEAFF.